This T cell receptor beta chain was captured by sequencing in a study of T cells after yellow fever vaccination. Study summary: Some fractions had low cell numbers, and these were prepared with SMART-Seq v4 Ultra Low Input.

Using its own MiXCR run on the 5' RACE reads, TCRdb lists one record per CDR3 protein. The sample holds almost 30,000 distinct CDR3 sequences, around 5% seen once. This clonotype was recorded at least ten times. The length of the CDR3 is 15 residues. CDR1 and CDR2 (germline): LGHNT, FRNRAP. J gave up 4 bases and V 7 bases, and 9 bases lay outside the gene matches. This clonotype was sampled from a man younger than 45 who received the YFV17D yellow fever vaccine. This material consisted of CD8+ T cells sorted from PBMCs, taken 10 days after the yellow fever booster vaccination. This rearrangement joins TRBV12-5 to TRBJ2-3; 9 nucleotides line up with TRBD1. CDR3 DNA: TGTGCTAGTGACCCGGGACAGGGAAGTGCAGATACGCAGTATTTT. Residues: CASDPGQGSADTQYF.